This T cell receptor (beta chain) was observed in a study of graft-versus-host responses after intestinal transplantation. Study overall: Anti-thymocyte globulin induction was given to all recipients, followed by tacrolimus and steroids for around three years.

Sequencing used immunoSEQ multiplex PCR; TCRdb keeps in-frame clones, though not all of them. The sample holds about 18,000 clones, roughly 80% seen once. CDR1 is SGHTA and CDR2 is FQGNSA in the germline V gene. Between the trimmed V and J ends, which lost 3 bases and 7 bases, there was a span of 13 bases. The CDR3 runs 15 residues. The study, taken as a whole, reports: Recipient marrow held GvH clones, some first seen in ileum or blood. Early after transplant, HvG clones declined as circulating GvH clones peaked.

To release intraepithelial and lamina propria lymphocytes, the graft tissue was processed. With regard to this clone: The antigen remains undetermined.

This specimen consisted of ileum tissue, obtained roughly 620 days after intestinal transplantation. The TCR was taken from a human patient who received an intestinal transplant, so some T cells may come from the graft donor. The V and J genes are TRBV7-2 and TRBJ1-6; D gene ambiguous. The CDR3 sequence: CASSLAAGENSPLHF. The CDR3, as DNA: TGTGCCAGCAGCTTGGCGGCCGGGGAGAATTCACCCCTCCACTTT.